This TCR beta chain derives from a study of blood T cell repertoires in COVID-19. The overall study: Samples came from the United States, Italy and Spain, spanning acute and convalescent COVID-19.

Authors' methods: Reference gene primer amplification gave estimated nucleated cell counts. Sequencing was performed with immunoSEQ multiplex PCR; in TCRdb, only in-frame clones are kept and a portion is missing. V, J and clone size were drawn from that table, and D and trimming were deduced from the DNA. Here the sample spans 75,000 or so clones, 70% to 90% being singletons. The CDR3 sequence is 14 residues long. The V gene lost 0 bases and the J gene lost 3 bases, with 6 bases spanning the gap. Germline V lookup: CDR1 LNHNV, CDR2 YYDKDF (reference sequence). J is TRBJ1-3 and V is TRBV15; D is possibly TRBD1 (5 bases). This clonotype was obtained from an elderly woman with acute or convalescent COVID-19. Sample: peripheral blood. The CDR3 sequence is CATSRDRGGNTIYF. CDR3 nucleotides: TGTGCCACCAGCAGAGATAGGGGTGGAAACACCATATATTTT.